The rows below give T cell receptor beta chains drawn from one sample of a study of monozygotic twins with inflammatory bowel disease. From the 5' RACE reads, TCRdb lists one entry per CDR3 protein and no DNA. In total, the table holds about 450,000 distinct CDR3 sequences. The sample comprised blood. All receptors derive from a human donor with ulcerative colitis or Crohn's disease, or a healthy co-twin of an affected twin (not recorded which). Both conserved end residues are part of each CDR3. Fields, in order: V gene, CDR3 length, J gene, CDR3 protein.

v_call: TRBV15; cdr3_length: 14; j_call: TRBJ2-7; cdr3_aa: CATSRDGGVYEQYF
v_call: TRBV7-8; cdr3_length: 13; j_call: TRBJ2-5; cdr3_aa: CASSPRWEETQYF
v_call: TRBV12-3/TRBV12-4; cdr3_length: 16; j_call: TRBJ1-3; cdr3_aa: CASRDTLRYSGNTIYF
v_call: TRBV29-1; cdr3_length: 15; j_call: TRBJ1-2; cdr3_aa: CSVKDRGKGNYGYTF
v_call: TRBV5-1; cdr3_length: 14; j_call: TRBJ2-3; cdr3_aa: CASSDDRGTDTQYF
v_call: TRBV19; cdr3_length: 13; j_call: TRBJ1-5; cdr3_aa: CASSPQDIQPQHF
v_call: TRBV5-5; cdr3_length: 15; j_call: TRBJ2-1; cdr3_aa: CASSQSGGLVHEQFF
v_call: TRBV20-1; cdr3_length: 11; j_call: TRBJ2-5; cdr3_aa: CSASVGETQYF
v_call: TRBV6-5; cdr3_length: 15; j_call: TRBJ1-6; cdr3_aa: CASSYVSGDGSPLHF
v_call: TRBV29-1; cdr3_length: 12; j_call: TRBJ2-5; cdr3_aa: CSVAIYQETQYF
v_call: TRBV5-1; cdr3_length: 13; j_call: TRBJ2-1; cdr3_aa: CASSLVTLGEQFF
v_call: TRBV12-3/TRBV12-4; cdr3_length: 15; j_call: TRBJ2-1; cdr3_aa: CASSFTSGGGNEQFF
v_call: TRBV3-1; cdr3_length: 15; j_call: TRBJ1-2; cdr3_aa: CASSQDFGTSYGYTF
v_call: TRBV3-1; cdr3_length: 13; j_call: TRBJ2-1; cdr3_aa: CASSLGLAGGQFF
v_call: TRBV5-1; cdr3_length: 15; j_call: TRBJ2-1; cdr3_aa: CASSLIQDSYNEQFF
v_call: TRBV5-8; cdr3_length: 17; j_call: TRBJ2-5; cdr3_aa: CASTIVGGAVWLETQYF
v_call: TRBV7-2; cdr3_length: 14; j_call: TRBJ2-5; cdr3_aa: CASSLGTTNVDQYF
v_call: TRBV5-1; cdr3_length: 15; j_call: TRBJ1-1; cdr3_aa: CASWEGGPMNTEAFF
v_call: TRBV19; cdr3_length: 16; j_call: TRBJ1-5; cdr3_aa: CASSRTTGQGNQPQHF
v_call: TRBV4-3; cdr3_length: 15; j_call: TRBJ1-1; cdr3_aa: CASSQGGGIATEAFF
v_call: TRBV7-9; cdr3_length: 16; j_call: TRBJ2-2; cdr3_aa: CASSPDRAANTGELFF
v_call: TRBV10-3; cdr3_length: 14; j_call: TRBJ2-1; cdr3_aa: CAISEWGPGDEQFF
v_call: TRBV9; cdr3_length: 15; j_call: TRBJ2-3; cdr3_aa: CASSVVGGLGDTQYF
v_call: TRBV7-2; cdr3_length: 15; j_call: TRBJ2-7; cdr3_aa: CASSVTTSGGYEQYF
v_call: TRBV18; cdr3_length: 12; j_call: TRBJ2-7; cdr3_aa: CASSREAYEQYF
v_call: TRBV7-2; cdr3_length: 13; j_call: TRBJ2-7; cdr3_aa: CASARPGAYEQYF
v_call: TRBV7-2; cdr3_length: 14; j_call: TRBJ2-1; cdr3_aa: CASSLSLAQDEQFF
v_call: TRBV4-2; cdr3_length: 16; j_call: TRBJ2-2; cdr3_aa: CASSQQTGENTGELFF
v_call: TRBV20-1; cdr3_length: 16; j_call: TRBJ1-4; cdr3_aa: CSTKRHLTATNEKLFF
v_call: TRBV5-1; cdr3_length: 19; j_call: TRBJ2-6; cdr3_aa: CASSRQDETGGTGANVLTF
v_call: TRBV6-6; cdr3_length: 11; j_call: TRBJ2-2; cdr3_aa: CAISGVGELFF